These 15 T cell receptor beta chains originate from one sample sequenced in a study of CD4 and CD8 cells across lung adenocarcinoma regions. TCRdb recomputed calls from the PCR reads with MiXCR, one row per CDR3 protein. The table has more than 9,500 distinct CDR3 sequences, about 50% seen once; the top ten hold less than 35%. The source material was CD8+ T cells from the margin of a lung tumor. These receptors were collected from a male donor with lung adenocarcinoma. The CD4 and CD8 labels of this study may be unreliable.

The chain couples TRBV9 to TRBJ2-3; D could derive from TRBD1 or TRBD2 (6 bases each). The J call may be mistaken, given a closer DNA end match to TRBJ2-5. CDR1 is SGDLS and CDR2 is YYNGEE in the germline V gene. The CDR3 runs to 15 residues. The CDR3 here is CASSVEGGLQETQYF. The CDR3 coding sequence is TGTGCCAGCAGCGTAGAGGGGGGACTCCAAGAGACCCAGTACTTC.

Note on this clonotype: A much larger clonotype is one base distant, so this may be a read error. The chain is built from TRBV15 and TRBJ2-5; 11 bases match TRBD2. The CDR3 loop spans 15 amino acids. Germline V gene sequence: CDR1 LNHNV, CDR2 YYDKDF (reference sequence). CDR3 sequence: CTTSLPLAGVETQYF. The CDR3 bases are TGTACCACCAGCCTTCCACTAGCGGGAGTTGAGACCCAGTACTTC.

CDR3 nucleotide sequence: TGTGCCAGCAGGATCCGCACAGATACGCAGTATTTT. As protein: CASRIRTDTQYF. The J gene is TRBJ2-3, the V gene TRBV6-1, with no clear D. This CDR3 is 12 amino acids long. The germline V and J ends were trimmed by 6 bases and 1 base, with 5 bases remaining between them. Germline CDR1 MNHNS, CDR2 SASEGT.

This rearrangement joins TRBV6-1 to TRBJ2-2; D is tentatively TRBD1 or TRBD2 (5 bases each). CDR1 MNHNS and CDR2 SASEGT come from the germline V gene. The V gene lost 1 base and the J gene lost 5 bases, with 17 bases spanning the gap. The CDR3 loop spans 17 amino acids. CDR3 residues: CASSEVRVRGRTGELFF. The CDR3 DNA reads TGTGCCAGCAGTGAAGTCCGGGTACGGGGCAGGACCGGGGAGCTGTTTTTT.

This clonotype has ten or more counts. This rearrangement joins TRBV5-4 to TRBJ2-3, with TRBD2 matching over 14 bases. CDR1 is SGHNT and CDR2 is YYREEE in the germline V gene (reference sequence). V shed 4 bases and J 2 bases; nucleotides not matched to a gene: 6. This CDR3 has 17 amino acids. The CDR3 loop reads CASSTRLAGGPTDTQYF. CDR3 sequence (DNA): TGTGCCAGCAGCACAAGACTAGCGGGAGGGCCCACAGATACGCAGTATTTT.

This chain uses TRBV6-1 with TRBJ2-6; TRBD1 matches 7 bases. Trimming took 6 bases from V and 0 from J; bases not matched to a gene: 11. Germline V gives CDR1 MNHNS, CDR2 SASEGT. This CDR3 is built from 18 residues. The CDR3 nucleotides are TGTGCCAGCAGAAGCGAGACAGGGCTTTCCTCTGGGGCCAACGTCCTGACTTTC. Translating gives CASRSETGLSSGANVLTF.

A note on this clonotype: The junction departs from the called germline gene at one end, perhaps through a read error. V usage is TRBV27 and J usage is TRBJ1-5; the D is unclear. The CDR3 extends over 13 amino acids. The germline gives CDR1 MNHEY, CDR2 SMNVEV (reference sequence). The CDR3, as DNA: TGTGCCAGCAGTTCTTGGAGCAATCAGCCCCTGCACTTT. Translated: CASSSWSNQPLHF.

In regard to this clonotype: A much larger clone lies a single base off, so this may be a read error. This chain uses TRBV4-1 with TRBJ2-5, with TRBD2 identical over 8 bases. The J call may be in error: the DNA end matches TRBJ2-1 better. The CDR3 is 14 amino acids. Germline values: CDR1 MGHRA, CDR2 YSYEKL. The CDR3 spells CASSPGTRAYEQFF. The CDR3 nucleotides read TGCGCCAGCAGCCCCGGGACTAGAGCCTACGAGCAGTTCTTC.

To note about this clonotype: The junction and the germline gene differ at one end; a read error may be behind it. This sequence joins TRBV6-1 and TRBJ2-3; 8 bases align to TRBD2. Germline V gene lookup returns CDR1 MNHNS and CDR2 SASEGT. The CDR3 is 15 amino acids. The CDR3 loop is CASRTSGGATDTQYF. DNA of the CDR3: TGTGCCAGTCGGACGAGCGGGGGTGCCACAGACACGCAGTACTTT.

The chain employs TRBV6-2 or TRBV6-3 and TRBJ2-1; D not resolved. The J call could be wrong; TRBJ2-5 is a better fit for the DNA end. The CDR3 sequence is 12 residues long. CDR1 MNHEY and CDR2 SVGEGT come from the germline V gene. The CDR3 reads CASGDPQETQYF. CDR3 in DNA: TGTGCCAGTGGAGATCCCCAAGAGACCCAGTACTTC.

This clonotype was picked up a small number of times. The chain uses TRBV7-3 and TRBJ2-1; D is perhaps TRBD2 (6 bases). This CDR3 spans 14 amino acids. Germline-derived CDR1 and CDR2 are SGHTA and FQGTGA. V was cut by 0 bases and J by 8 bases, with 11 bases left in between. CDR3 bases: TGTGCCAGCAGCTTAACGGGCGGGGTGGATGAGCAGTTCTTC. Its protein is CASSLTGGVDEQFF.

Sample share makes this clonotype medium-sized. The chain recombines TRBV6-5 with TRBJ2-3, with D perhaps being TRBD1 or TRBD2 (7 bases each). The germline CDR1 and CDR2 sequences are MNHEY and SVGAGI. This CDR3 is 19 amino acids long. Trimming cost V 5 bases and J 2 bases, with 26 bases left between them. The DNA of the CDR3 is TGTGCCAGCAGTCCGGGACAGCAAAGACGAGCGGGGCACACAGATACGCAGTATTTT. Its translation is CASSPGQQRRAGHTDTQYF.

The V call is TRBV27, the J call TRBJ1-1, with D uncertain. The germline gives CDR1 MNHEY, CDR2 SMNVEV (reference sequence). CDR3 length equals 13 residues. V was cut by 3 bases and J by 5 bases, with 10 bases left in between. CDR3 in DNA: TGTGCCAGCAGTTTTGGACGTTTAACTGAAGCTTTCTTT. It yields the protein CASSFGRLTEAFF.

This clonotype was picked up many times. The gene calls are TRBV5-1 and TRBJ2-3; D remains unclear. This CDR3 is 11 amino acids long. Between the trimmed V and J ends, which lost 4 bases and 4 bases, there was a span of 4 bases. From germline, CDR1 is SGHRS and CDR2 YFSETQ. The CDR3 DNA reads as TGCGCCAGCAGCACATCAGATACGCAGTATTTT. Encoded protein: CASSTSDTQYF.

In this sample, this clonotype turned up many times. The chain is built from TRBV6-5 and TRBJ2-3; D is tentatively TRBD1 or TRBD2 (6 bases each). The CDR3 has 14 amino acids. The germline V gene encodes CDR1 MNHEY and CDR2 SVGAGI. V was trimmed by 8 bases and J by 2 bases, leaving 14 bases between them. The CDR3 DNA follows: TGTGCCAGCTTTCTCAGGGGACTCACAGATACGCAGTATTTT. It translates to CASFLRGLTDTQYF.